These 30 T cell receptor beta chains were all obtained from the same sample, sequenced in a study of shared clonotypes between healthy human individuals. Profiled with immunoSEQ multiplex PCR; TCRdb holds only in-frame clones, not every one. The table includes some 2,000,000 clones, 85% to 95% detected once. Sample: naive CD4+ T cells sorted from blood. Indicated subset: CD45RA+ positively selected. These TCRs come from a man younger than 35 in good health.

The V gene is TRBV4-1, the J gene TRBJ1-1, with a weak D call TRBD1 (5 bases). The CDR3 runs 13 residues. CDR1 and CDR2 (germline): MGHRA, YSYEKL. Trimming took 1 base from V and 7 from J, leaving 10 bases between them. CDR3 sequence (DNA): TGCGCCAGCAGCCAAGCAGGGACGGTTGAAGCTTTCTTT. It translates to CASSQAGTVEAFF.

The chain links TRBV2 to TRBJ2-1, with a weak D call TRBD2 (5 bases). The length of the CDR3 is 14 residues. CDR1 SNHLY and CDR2 FYNNEI come from the germline V gene. V dropped 5 bases and J dropped 6 bases, with 14 bases sitting between them. The CDR3 loop reads CASSPSLSPNEQFF. CDR3 in DNA: TGTGCCAGCAGTCCTAGCCTAAGCCCCAATGAGCAGTTCTTC.

The CDR3 DNA is TGCAGCGTTGTTAGCGGCTTTGCAGAGACCCAGTACTTC. This encodes CSVVSGFAETQYF. J is TRBJ2-5 and V is TRBV29-1; maybe TRBD2 (6 bases). This CDR3 is 13 amino acids long. CDR1 and CDR2 (germline): SQVTM, ANQGSEA. Trimming took 4 bases from V and 4 from J, leaving 13 bases between them.

This rearrangement joins TRBV6-5 to TRBJ1-2; tentative D call: TRBD1 (5 bases). Per germline, CDR1 MNHEY and CDR2 SVGAGI. V was shortened by 6 bases and J by 3 bases, with 14 bases between the two germline ends. The CDR3 consists of 14 residues. The CDR3 region is CASSRRVRDYGYTF. CDR3 nucleotides: TGTGCCAGCAGCCGCAGGGTGCGCGACTATGGCTACACCTTC.

This clone was observed once. V gene TRBV4-1 combines with J gene TRBJ2-1, with TRBD2 matching 15 bases. Germline-derived CDR1 and CDR2 are MGHRA and YSYEKL. The CDR3 length is 17 residues. The trim removed 4 bases at V and 2 bases at J, leaving 3 bases unmatched. The CDR3 DNA reads TGCGCCAGCAGCCCTCGGACTAGCGGGGGGGCCTACAATGAGCAGTTCTTC. Residues: CASSPRTSGGAYNEQFF.

The chain couples TRBV4-3 to TRBJ2-3, with D perhaps matching TRBD2 (5 bases). V was trimmed by 0 bases and J by 8 bases, leaving 18 bases between them. CDR3 length: 16 amino acids. Germline V gene data show CDR1 as LGHNA and CDR2 as YSLEER. The chain's CDR3 is CASSQDGPDWPGTQYF. CDR3 in DNA: TGCGCCAGCAGCCAAGATGGCCCGGACTGGCCGGGTACGCAGTATTTT.

The rearrangement uses TRBV5-5 and TRBJ1-4, with D perhaps matching TRBD1 (6 bases). The V end was cut by 4 bases, the J end by 8 bases, with 18 bases between. The CDR3 runs to 15 residues. Germline assignment: CDR1 SGHKS and CDR2 YYEKEE (reference sequence). The CDR3 reads CASSQTGRSTEKLFF. In DNA form, the CDR3 reads TGTGCCAGCAGCCAGACAGGCCGGTCTACGGAAAAACTGTTTTTT.

V is TRBV19 and J is TRBJ1-1, with D perhaps matching TRBD1 (5 bases). CDR3 length equals 15 residues. Germline assignment: CDR1 LNHDA and CDR2 SQIVND (reference sequence). V was pared by 4 bases and J by 2 bases, with 14 bases between. The CDR3 sequence is CASSRAGWENTEAFF. CDR3 nucleotide sequence: TGTGCCAGTAGTAGGGCAGGGTGGGAAAACACTGAAGCTTTCTTT.

The chain employs TRBV6-5 and TRBJ2-5; 10 bases match TRBD1. J lost 2 bases, V lost 0 bases, and 0 bases had no gene match. Germline assignment: CDR1 MNHEY and CDR2 SVGAGI. This CDR3 has 15 amino acids. In nucleotides, the CDR3 is TGTGCCAGCAGTTACTCGGACAGGGGGCAAGAGACCCAGTACTTC. It is translated as CASSYSDRGQETQYF.

This clone was seen only once. The rearrangement joins TRBV5-4 to TRBJ2-5, with D unclear. In germline, CDR1 is SGHNT, CDR2 YYREEE (reference sequence). The V end lost 3 bases, the J end lost 2 bases, and 11 bases lay between the germline ends. The CDR3 consists of 14 residues. The CDR3 bases are TGTGCCAGCAGCTGGACCCTGGGGCAAGAGACCCAGTACTTC. It encodes CASSWTLGQETQYF. Full variable domain (rest looked up from reference TRBV5-4 and TRBJ2-5): ETGVTQSPTHLIKTRGQQVTLRCSSQSGHNTVSWYQQALGQGPQFIFQYYREEENGRGNFPPRFSGLQFPNYSSELNVNALELDDSALYLCASSWTLGQETQYFGPGTRLLVL.

The chain links TRBV27 to TRBJ1-6; D is unresolved. The CDR3 length is 17 residues. V was cut by 1 base and J by 6 bases, with 16 bases left in between. Germline assignment: CDR1 MNHEY and CDR2 SMNVEV (reference sequence). CDR3 nucleotides: TGTGCCAGCAGTTTATTGGCGGACCGAGGGAGTAATTCACCCCTCCACTTT. Amino acids: CASSLLADRGSNSPLHF.

V is TRBV10-3 and J is TRBJ1-3; D may be TRBD1 (5 bases). CDR3 length: 14 residues. The V gene's germline CDR1 is ENHRY and CDR2 SYGVKD. V lost 4 bases and J 2 bases, leaving 9 bases between the germline ends. CDR3 residues: CAISGMGAGNTIYF. The CDR3, as DNA: TGTGCCATCAGTGGTATGGGGGCTGGAAACACCATATATTTT.

On this clone: This same CDR3 is encoded by further DNA sequences in the sample. The rearrangement joins TRBV5-4 to TRBJ2-3, with 7 nucleotides matching TRBD2. V lost 2 bases, J lost 6 bases, and 6 bases stayed unmatched. The V gene's germline CDR1 is SGHNT and CDR2 YYREEE (reference sequence). CDR3 length: 14 amino acids. The CDR3 here is CASSLGLGLDTQYF. DNA for the CDR3: TGTGCCAGCAGCTTAGGACTAGGATTGGATACGCAGTATTTT.

The chain uses TRBV18 and TRBJ2-7; D remains unclear. CDR1 is KGHSH and CDR2 is LQKENI in the germline V gene. CDR3 length: 13 residues. V lost 0 bases and J 5 bases, leaving 8 bases between the germline ends. The CDR3: CASSPPMSNEQYF. In DNA form, the CDR3 reads TGTGCCAGCTCACCACCGATGAGTAACGAGCAGTACTTC.

The chain recombines TRBV4-2 with TRBJ1-2; TRBD1 agrees at 7 bases. CDR3 length equals 13 residues. The junction had 6 bases not matched to a gene; V was cut back by 4 bases and J by 7 bases. The germline gives CDR1 LGHNA, CDR2 YNFKEQ. The CDR3 protein is CASSLGGQSGYTF. The CDR3 DNA is TGTGCCAGCAGCCTCGGGGGACAGTCTGGCTACACCTTC.

The gene calls are TRBV15 and TRBJ1-4, with D possibly being TRBD1 (6 bases). The CDR3 length is 15 residues. Looked up from germline, CDR1 is LNHNV and CDR2 is YYDKDF (reference sequence). The V end was cut by 1 base, the J end by 4 bases, with 10 bases between. The CDR3 loop reads CATSRGGADNEKLFF. In nucleotides, the CDR3 is TGTGCCACCAGCAGAGGGGGGGCAGATAATGAAAAACTGTTTTTT. Combining the CDR3 with reference TRBV15 and TRBJ1-4 gives the whole variable domain DAMVIQNPRYQVTQFGKPVTLSCSQTLNHNVMYWYQQKSSQAPKLLFHYYDKDFNNEADTPDNFQSRRPNTSFCFLDIRSPGLGDTAMYLCATSRGGADNEKLFFGSGTQLSVL.

Regarding this clone: A much larger clone sits a single nucleotide away, making a read error possible. This chain connects TRBV5-1 to TRBJ1-1; no clear D gene. The V end lost 3 bases, the J end lost 0 bases, and 6 bases lay between the germline ends. Germline CDR1 is SGHRS and CDR2 is YFSETQ. The CDR3 totals 13 residues. In DNA, the CDR3 is TGCGCCAGCAGCTATCAGGTGAACACTGAAGCTTTCTTT. It is translated as CASSYQVNTEAFF. The whole variable domain, filled in from reference TRBV5-1 and TRBJ1-1, reads KAGVTQTPRYLIKTRGQQVTLSCSPISGHRSVSWYQQTPGQGLQFLFEYFSETQRNKGNFPGRFSGRQFSNSRSEMNVSTLELGDSALYLCASSYQVNTEAFFGQGTRLTVV.

About this clone: Other DNA sequences in this specimen translate into the identical CDR3. J is TRBJ1-1 and V is TRBV5-1, with 9 bases lining up with TRBD1. This CDR3 has 15 residues. Per the germline V gene, CDR1 is SGHRS and CDR2 is YFSETQ. J lost 0 bases, V lost 4 bases, and 4 bases had no gene match. As DNA, the CDR3 is TGCGCCAGCAGCCCAGGGACAGGGATGAACACTGAAGCTTTCTTT. Residues: CASSPGTGMNTEAFF.

This chain joins TRBV9 and TRBJ1-1; TRBD1 aligns across 7 bases. This CDR3 is 15 amino acids long. V shed 4 bases and J 4 bases; nucleotides not matched to a gene: 10. The germline CDR1 and CDR2 sequences are SGDLS and YYNGEE. CDR3 in amino acids: CASSLGQDRGTEAFF. As DNA, the CDR3 is TGTGCCAGCAGCCTCGGACAGGATCGGGGCACTGAAGCTTTCTTT.

The CDR3 here is CASSYSPQGDIQYF. The CDR3 nucleotides read TGTGCCAGCAGTTACTCACCACAGGGAGACATTCAGTACTTC. This rearrangement joins TRBV6-5 to TRBJ2-4; D is perhaps TRBD1 (6 bases). V lost 0 bases and J 8 bases, leaving 11 bases between the germline ends. This CDR3 is 14 amino acids long. Germline CDR1 MNHEY, CDR2 SVGAGI.

This rearrangement joins TRBV27 to TRBJ1-6; 7 bases are shared with TRBD1. CDR3 length: 18 amino acids. V dropped 3 bases and J dropped 4; count of bases not matched to a gene: 12. CDR1 is MNHEY and CDR2 is SMNVEV in the germline V gene (reference sequence). The CDR3 loop is CASSFTGAVRRYNSPLHF. The CDR3 DNA is TGTGCCAGCAGTTTTACAGGGGCCGTCCGCCGGTATAATTCACCCCTCCACTTT.

As DNA, the CDR3 is TGCGCCAGCAGCTCCACAGGGTTAGGGAACACTGAAGCTTTCTTT. Amino acid sequence: CASSSTGLGNTEAFF. The gene calls are TRBV5-1 and TRBJ1-1; D may be TRBD1 (6 bases). This CDR3 comprises 15 residues. CDR1 and CDR2 from the germline V gene are SGHRS and YFSETQ. The V end lost 3 bases, the J end lost 1 base, and 13 bases lay between the germline ends.

The chain combines TRBV5-1 with TRBJ1-2; D uncertain. Germline assignment: CDR1 SGHRS and CDR2 YFSETQ. The CDR3 loop spans 13 amino acids. Trimming stripped 10 bases from V and 1 base from J, with 14 bases between. CDR3 residues: CAGRTDNNYGYTF. Here the CDR3 DNA reads TGCGCCGGCCGCACGGATAATAACTATGGCTACACCTTC.

About this clone: Other DNA sequences in the sample encode the same CDR3. This chain joins TRBV29-1 and TRBJ1-3; unclear D gene. Germline V lookup: CDR1 SQVTM, CDR2 ANQGSEA. The CDR3 consists of 14 residues. V lost 0 bases and J lost 0, with 6 bases in between. The CDR3 coding sequence is TGCAGCGTTGAAGAGGGGTTCTCTGGAAACACCATATATTTT. Translating gives CSVEEGFSGNTIYF.

This clone was observed once. The V and J genes are TRBV2 and TRBJ2-1; D call uncertain. The V end lost 2 bases, the J end lost 7 bases, and 12 bases lay between the germline ends. Germline loops: CDR1 SNHLY, CDR2 FYNNEI. The CDR3 has 14 residues. CDR3: CASSETRSRNEQFF. Here the CDR3 DNA reads TGTGCCAGCAGTGAAACCAGGTCTCGGAATGAGCAGTTCTTC.

This chain joins TRBV21-1 and TRBJ2-7; the D call TRBD1 from the table was never checked on the DNA. TRBV21-1 corresponds to a pseudogene. The CDR3 has 14 amino acids. The CDR3 nucleotides are TGTGCCAGCAGCAAATGGCTTATTTCCTACGAGCAGTACTTC. Its protein is CASSKWLISYEQYF.

This clone occurred once. V gene TRBV28 combines with J gene TRBJ1-2; D not resolved. CDR3 length: 13 amino acids. Germline V gene lookup returns CDR1 MDHEN and CDR2 SYDVKM. V dropped 6 bases and J dropped 2 bases, with 10 bases sitting between them. For the CDR3, the DNA is TGTGCCAGCAGAAACCCCGGGAACTATGGCTACACCTTC. This gives the protein CASRNPGNYGYTF.

This clone was found once. The chain couples TRBV10-3 to TRBJ2-5, with 7 positions matching TRBD2. Germline V CDR1 and CDR2: ENHRY, SYGVKD. After removal of 4 bases from V and 5 bases from J, the junction contained 10 bases not matched to a gene. This CDR3 spans 15 amino acids. The CDR3 is CAISAGGGYTETQYF. CDR3 nucleotide sequence: TGTGCCATCAGTGCTGGGGGGGGGTATACGGAGACCCAGTACTTC.

This chain connects TRBV6-5 to TRBJ2-7, with TRBD1 matching 7 bases. Germline values: CDR1 MNHEY, CDR2 SVGAGI. CDR3 length: 15 amino acids. Trimming removed 2 bases from V and 3 bases from J; junction bases left unmatched: 7. CDR3 in amino acids: CASSYLRDRDYEQYF. DNA for the CDR3: TGTGCCAGCAGTTACCTCCGGGACAGAGACTACGAGCAGTACTTC.

The CDR3 region has the DNA TGTGCCAGCAGCGAAGGACAGCTCCAAGAGACCCAGTACTTC. It specifies CASSEGQLQETQYF. The V and J genes are TRBV5-8 and TRBJ2-5; a possible D gene is TRBD1 (6 bases). With 4 bases removed from V and 1 base from J, the gap between germline ends came to 11 bases. The germline CDR1 and CDR2 sequences are SGHTS and YDEGEE. This CDR3 spans 14 amino acids.